The 14 T cell receptor beta chains below come from one sample, sequenced in a study of T cells in narcolepsy. Generated by immunoSEQ multiplex PCR, the TCRdb table keeps only in-frame clones and is missing some. The table records 30,000 to 40,000 clones, approximately 80% of them present only once. Sequencing was carried out using memory (CD45RA-) CD4+ T cells from blood. The origin of the receptors is a human donor in good health.

The chain joins TRBV10-3 to TRBJ2-3; D is undetermined. The CDR3 covers 11 residues. Germline V gives CDR1 ENHRY, CDR2 SYGVKD. Trimming stripped 7 bases from V and 6 bases from J, with 8 bases between. The DNA of the CDR3 is TGTGCCATCATGACCCGCGATACGCAGTATTTT. Translation: CAIMTRDTQYF.

The chain links TRBV11-2 to TRBJ2-2; no clear D gene. This CDR3 contains 16 residues. Trimming removed 1 base from V and 1 base from J, with 10 bases in between. Germline CDR1 is SGHAT and CDR2 is FQNNGV. The CDR3 nucleotides read TGTGCCAGCAGCTTAGGGCTAGGGTTGAACACCGGGGAGCTGTTTTTT. It translates to CASSLGLGLNTGELFF.

This clone occurred a few times. This sequence joins TRBV19 and TRBJ1-1; 7 bases align to TRBD1. The CDR3 extends over 14 amino acids. V lost 4 bases and J lost 4; bases outside the gene matches: 6. Germline assignment: CDR1 LNHDA and CDR2 SQIVND (reference sequence). CDR3: CASSRDSMGTEAFF. The CDR3 DNA is TGTGCCAGTAGTAGGGACAGTATGGGCACTGAAGCTTTCTTT. Filled out from reference TRBV19 and TRBJ1-1, the complete variable domain reads DGGITQSPKYLFRKEGQNVTLSCEQNLNHDAMYWYRQDPGQGLRLIYYSQIVNDFQKGDIAEGYSVSREKKESFPLTVTSAQKNPTAFYLCASSRDSMGTEAFFGQGTRLTVV.

The genes are TRBV18 and TRBJ1-1; D unresolved. Germline CDR1 and CDR2: KGHSH and LQKENI. This CDR3 is 12 amino acids long. Trimming took 5 bases from V and 8 from J, leaving 12 bases between them. This CDR3 reads CASSTVGIEAFF. The CDR3 bases are TGTGCCAGCTCAACAGTAGGTATAGAAGCTTTCTTT.

V gene TRBV19 combines with J gene TRBJ1-1; no firm D call. This CDR3 comprises 13 residues. The V end was cut by 3 bases, the J end by 4 bases, with 9 bases between. Germline loops: CDR1 LNHDA, CDR2 SQIVND (reference sequence). The CDR3 region has the DNA TGTGCCAGTAGTATGGCCGCTTTCACTGAAGCTTTCTTT. Translating gives CASSMAAFTEAFF.

The V gene is TRBV30, the J gene TRBJ2-3; D is uncertain. Germline CDR1 GTSNPN, CDR2 SVGIG (reference sequence). This CDR3 spans 11 amino acids. The V gene lost 0 bases and the J gene lost 3 bases, with 1 base spanning the gap. The CDR3 coding sequence is TGTGCCTGGAGTGTGACAGATACGCAGTATTTT. This gives the protein CAWSVTDTQYF.

This chain uses TRBV6-1 with TRBJ1-2; D uncertain. Germline CDR1 reads MNHNS; CDR2 reads SASEGT. CDR3 length equals 19 residues. With 2 bases removed from V and 8 bases from J, the gap between germline ends came to 30 bases. Written as DNA, the CDR3 is TGTGCCAGCAGTGAACGACGGTTTGAGTTTTTTCCGGCCCCGGACGGCTACACCTTC. Translated, it gives CASSERRFEFFPAPDGYTF.

The rearrangement uses TRBV9 and TRBJ1-1; TRBD1 matches at 8 bases. The V gene end was trimmed by 0 bases and the J gene end by 8 bases; junction bases not matched to a gene: 3. Germline V gene sequence: CDR1 SGDLS, CDR2 YYNGEE. This CDR3 is built from 13 residues. The CDR3 bases are TGTGCCAGCAGCGTAGGTACAGGGGGGGAAGCTTTCTTT. Its translation is CASSVGTGGEAFF.

This chain joins TRBV29-1 and TRBJ1-1, with TRBD1 matching 7 bases. CDR3 size: 13 residues. The V gene's germline CDR1 is SQVTM and CDR2 ANQGSEA. V gave up 6 bases and J gave up 4 bases; unmatched junction bases: 8. CDR3 sequence (DNA): TGCAGCGTAGGTCAGGGGGGTGCCACTGAAGCTTTCTTT. Residues: CSVGQGGATEAFF.

This chain uses TRBV2 with TRBJ2-1; perhaps D is TRBD1 or TRBD2 (6 bases each). There are 13 residues in the CDR3. Germline V gives CDR1 SNHLY, CDR2 FYNNEI. Trimming shortened V by 6 bases and J by 6 bases, and 12 bases separated the two germline ends. The CDR3 DNA is TGTGCCAGCAGGGAGGGGACAACCAATGAGCAGTTCTTC. Translation gives CASREGTTNEQFF.

The chain combines TRBV7-2 with TRBJ2-7; 10 nucleotides match TRBD2. CDR1 is SGHTA, CDR2 FQGNSA, per germline. V lost 3 bases to trimming and J lost 7 bases; unmatched junction nucleotides: 6. This CDR3 has 14 amino acids. CDR3 DNA sequence: TGTGCCAGCAGCTTGTTAGCGGGAGGTTGGGAGCAGTACTTC. Translated, it gives CASSLLAGGWEQYF.

As to this clone: A junction end diverges from the germline sequence, so it may reflect a read error. The chain is built from TRBV6-1 and TRBJ2-3, with a possible D match to TRBD2 (6 bases). Per germline, CDR1 MNHNS and CDR2 SASEGT. This CDR3 contains 11 residues. The DNA of the CDR3 is TGTGCCAGCAGTACAACGGGACTCTTGCATTTT. It encodes CASSTTGLLHF.

This chain links TRBV14 with TRBJ1-1; D remains unclear. CDR3 size: 12 residues. CDR1 and CDR2 (germline): SGHDN, FVKESK. The V end was cut by 1 base, the J end by 10 bases, with 10 bases between. This chain's CDR3 is CASSQGATAAFF. The DNA of the CDR3 is TGTGCCAGCAGCCAAGGGGCCACCGCAGCTTTCTTT.

This clone was detected a few times. V is TRBV29-1 and J is TRBJ1-1; D not resolved. CDR1 and CDR2 from the germline V gene are SQVTM and ANQGSEA. V lost 7 bases and J 0 bases, leaving 15 bases between the germline ends. This CDR3 region has 14 residues. The CDR3 DNA is TGCAGCGCAGTGTTGACAACTTTGAACACTGAAGCTTTCTTT. Protein: CSAVLTTLNTEAFF. Combining the CDR3 with reference TRBV29-1 and TRBJ1-1 gives the whole variable domain SAVISQKPSRDICQRGTSLTIQCQVDSQVTMMFWYRQQPGQSLTLIATANQGSEATYESGFVIDKFPISRPNLTFSTLTVSNMSPEDSSIYLCSAVLTTLNTEAFFGQGTRLTVV.